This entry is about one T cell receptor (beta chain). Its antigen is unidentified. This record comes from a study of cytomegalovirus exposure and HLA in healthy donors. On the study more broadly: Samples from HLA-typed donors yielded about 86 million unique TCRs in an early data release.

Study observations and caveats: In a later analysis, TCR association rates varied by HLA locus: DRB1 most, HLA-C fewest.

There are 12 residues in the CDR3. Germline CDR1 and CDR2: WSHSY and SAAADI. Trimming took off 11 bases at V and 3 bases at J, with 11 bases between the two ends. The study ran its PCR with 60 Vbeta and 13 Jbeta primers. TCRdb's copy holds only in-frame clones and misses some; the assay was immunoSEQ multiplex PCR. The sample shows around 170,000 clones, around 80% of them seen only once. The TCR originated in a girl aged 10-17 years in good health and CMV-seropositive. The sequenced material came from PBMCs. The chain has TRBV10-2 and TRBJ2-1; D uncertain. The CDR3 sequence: CAARGVYNEQFF. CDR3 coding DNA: TGCGCCGCGCGTGGTGTCTACAATGAGCAGTTCTTC.